The 27 T cell receptor beta chains below were found in one sample sequenced in a study of shared clonotypes between healthy human individuals. Generated by immunoSEQ multiplex PCR, the TCRdb table keeps only in-frame clones and is missing some. Among some 1,900,000 clones listed, over 85% were seen once. Naive CD8 cells were CD45RO-negative, positively selected for CCR7, excluding terminally differentiated effector memory CD45RA+ cells. Sample: naive CD8+ T cells sorted from blood. Every receptor here comes from a man between 18 and 29 years old in good health.

The rearrangement joins TRBV5-4 to TRBJ2-7; a possible D gene is TRBD1 (5 bases). Germline assignment: CDR1 SGHNT and CDR2 YYREEE (reference sequence). There are 13 residues in the CDR3. V lost 6 bases and J 6 bases, leaving 16 bases between the germline ends. The chain's CDR3 is CASKSWGSPEQYF. The CDR3 DNA follows: TGTGCCAGCAAGTCCTGGGGCTCCCCCGAGCAGTACTTC. The variable domain in full, completed from reference TRBV5-4 and TRBJ2-7, reads ETGVTQSPTHLIKTRGQQVTLRCSSQSGHNTVSWYQQALGQGPQFIFQYYREEENGRGNFPPRFSGLQFPNYSSELNVNALELDDSALYLCASKSWGSPEQYFGPGTRLTVT.

J is TRBJ1-5 and V is TRBV28; weak D call: TRBD1 (6 bases). The CDR3 loop spans 15 amino acids. Germline V gives CDR1 MDHEN, CDR2 SYDVKM. Trimming cost V 3 bases and J 7 bases, with 16 bases left between them. The CDR3 sequence is CASSFDVGGRQPQHF. The DNA of the CDR3 is TGTGCCAGCAGTTTCGACGTAGGGGGACGGCAGCCCCAGCATTTT.

This chain uses TRBV13 with TRBJ2-7, with TRBD1 matching 9 bases. Germline CDR1 reads PRHDT; CDR2 reads FYEKMQ (reference sequence). The CDR3 extends over 14 amino acids. V trimming: 6 bases; J trimming: 3 bases; junction bases outside the gene matches: 6. CDR3: CASSYGQGYYEQYF. Written as DNA, the CDR3 is TGTGCCAGCAGTTACGGACAGGGGTACTACGAGCAGTACTTC.

The V gene is TRBV15, the J gene TRBJ2-2; D uncertain. In germline, CDR1 is LNHNV, CDR2 YYDKDF (reference sequence). Trimming cost V 6 bases and J 7 bases, with 9 bases left between them. CDR3 length: 12 amino acids. The CDR3 region is CATRSEVGELFF. In nucleotides, the CDR3 is TGTGCCACCAGGAGCGAGGTCGGGGAGCTGTTTTTT. Full variable domain (missing parts from reference TRBV15 and TRBJ2-2): DAMVIQNPRYQVTQFGKPVTLSCSQTLNHNVMYWYQQKSSQAPKLLFHYYDKDFNNEADTPDNFQSRRPNTSFCFLDIRSPGLGDTAMYLCATRSEVGELFFGEGSRLTVL.

The DNA for the CDR3 is TGTGCCAGCAGTGAGGCTACAGGGACGGGCTATGGCTACACCTTC. Its protein is CASSEATGTGYGYTF. The chain joins TRBV6-1 to TRBJ1-2, with D perhaps TRBD1 (6 bases). The germline V gene encodes CDR1 MNHNS and CDR2 SASEGT. V was clipped by 3 bases and J by 4 bases, with 15 bases between them. The CDR3 has 15 amino acids.

The J gene is TRBJ2-7, the V gene TRBV9; D unresolved. Looked up from germline, CDR1 is SGDLS and CDR2 is YYNGEE. The CDR3 runs 14 residues. Trimming removed 0 bases from V and 7 bases from J, with 14 bases in between. The DNA of the CDR3 is TGTGCCAGCAGCGTAGGATCCGGTCAAGGAGAGCAGTACTTC. Its translation: CASSVGSGQGEQYF.

The genes are TRBV4-1 and TRBJ1-1; D not certain. In germline, CDR1 is MGHRA, CDR2 YSYEKL. V was cut by 6 bases and J by 5 bases, with 16 bases left in between. This CDR3 region has 14 residues. CDR3 sequence (DNA): TGCGCCAGCAGAAATGTTAAGGGCGAAACTGAAGCTTTCTTT. Protein sequence: CASRNVKGETEAFF.

The genes are TRBV5-1 and TRBJ1-5; D is perhaps TRBD1 (6 bases). Germline CDR1 is SGHRS and CDR2 is YFSETQ. Trimming pared 0 bases from V and 0 bases from J, leaving 10 bases between. This CDR3 comprises 16 residues. The CDR3 loop reads CASSLAGEYSNQPQHF. The CDR3, as DNA: TGCGCCAGCAGCTTGGCAGGGGAGTATAGCAATCAGCCCCAGCATTTT.

The V gene is TRBV30, the J gene TRBJ2-7; TRBD2 is a possible D gene (6 bases). V gave up 3 bases and J gave up 2 bases, with 20 bases separating them. CDR3 size: 16 residues. Germline lookup yields CDR1 GTSNPN and CDR2 SVGIG (reference sequence). The CDR3 loop is CAWRAPFSGETYEQYF. CDR3 nucleotide sequence: TGTGCCTGGAGGGCTCCGTTCTCGGGGGAGACCTACGAGCAGTACTTC.

This clone was seen once. The rearrangement joins TRBV2 to TRBJ1-1; possible D gene TRBD1, 5 bases. In germline, CDR1 is SNHLY, CDR2 FYNNEI. The CDR3 covers 10 residues. Trimming stripped 11 bases from V and 11 bases from J, with 15 bases between. The CDR3 protein is CAGLGDRAFF. Here the CDR3 DNA reads TGTGCCGGGCTGGGGGATAGGGCTTTCTTT.

This rearrangement joins TRBV27 to TRBJ2-7; D possibly corresponds to TRBD1 (7 bases). CDR3 length: 16 amino acids. Trimming left V 4 bases short and J 4 bases short, with 20 bases between. Looked up from germline, CDR1 is MNHEY and CDR2 is SMNVEV (reference sequence). The chain's CDR3 is CASSSHIQGGIYEQYF. Here the CDR3 DNA reads TGTGCCAGCAGTTCACATATCCAGGGGGGCATTTACGAGCAGTACTTC.

The chain combines TRBV15 with TRBJ1-2; D is ambiguous. V shed 4 bases and J shed 8 bases, with 14 bases lying between them. Germline V lookup: CDR1 LNHNV, CDR2 YYDKDF (reference sequence). This CDR3 spans 13 amino acids. The CDR3 here is CATSTRHSEGYTF. The CDR3, as DNA: TGTGCCACCAGCACGAGGCATTCCGAGGGCTACACCTTC. The variable domain in full, with the rest retrieved from reference TRBV15 and TRBJ1-2, is DAMVIQNPRYQVTQFGKPVTLSCSQTLNHNVMYWYQQKSSQAPKLLFHYYDKDFNNEADTPDNFQSRRPNTSFCFLDIRSPGLGDTAMYLCATSTRHSEGYTFGSGTRLTVV.

The chain carries TRBV30 and TRBJ1-1; D is perhaps TRBD1 (6 bases). The CDR3 length is 15 residues. Germline V lookup: CDR1 GTSNPN, CDR2 SVGIG (reference sequence). Trimming removed 2 bases from V and 5 bases from J, with 18 bases in between. The CDR3 coding sequence is TGTGCCTGGAGTTTATCCGGGGGGCTGTGGACTGAAGCTTTCTTT. Its protein is CAWSLSGGLWTEAFF. Full variable domain (rest looked up from reference TRBV30 and TRBJ1-1): SQTIHQWPATLVQPVGSPLSLECTVEGTSNPNLYWYRQAAGRGLQLLFYSVGIGQISSEVPQNLSASRPQDRQFILSSKKLLLSDSGFYLCAWSLSGGLWTEAFFGQGTRLTVV.

The chain combines TRBV19 with TRBJ1-2, with D unresolved. Trimming took 3 bases from V and 10 from J, leaving 9 bases between them. CDR1 is LNHDA and CDR2 is SQIVND in the germline V gene (reference sequence). The CDR3 loop spans 11 amino acids. The CDR3 nucleotides read TGTGCCAGTAGTATTGGGCTCCTCTACACCTTC. It specifies CASSIGLLYTF.

The chain employs TRBV19 and TRBJ1-1; TRBD1 matches at 12 bases. The CDR3 spans 17 residues. Germline lookup yields CDR1 LNHDA and CDR2 SQIVND (reference sequence). The ends lost 5 bases at V and 3 bases at J; junction bases unmatched: 10. DNA of the CDR3: TGTGCCAGTAGTTCCTACCGGGACAGGGGGCTTGACACTGAAGCTTTCTTT. Its protein is CASSSYRDRGLDTEAFF.

J is TRBJ1-1 and V is TRBV7-6; 8 bases fit TRBD1. V lost 5 bases to trimming and J lost 5 bases; unmatched junction nucleotides: 4. This CDR3 spans 13 amino acids. The V gene's germline CDR1 is SGHVS and CDR2 FNYEAQ. The CDR3 spells CASSPGQGTEAFF. The CDR3 DNA reads TGTGCCAGCAGCCCCGGACAGGGTACTGAAGCTTTCTTT.

V is TRBV4-3 and J is TRBJ1-1; 9 nucleotides align to TRBD1. This CDR3 is built from 17 residues. V shed 3 bases and J 0 bases; nucleotides not matched to a gene: 8. Germline V gene lookup returns CDR1 LGHNA and CDR2 YSLEER. Here the CDR3 DNA reads TGCGCCAGCAGCCAGACCGGGACAGGGTACATGAACACTGAAGCTTTCTTT. Its protein is CASSQTGTGYMNTEAFF.

V usage is TRBV6-5 and J usage is TRBJ1-1; D may be TRBD1 (6 bases). Germline CDR1 reads MNHEY; CDR2 reads SVGAGI. This CDR3 comprises 16 residues. Trimming cost V 0 bases and J 3 bases, with 14 bases left between them. This chain's CDR3 is CASSYSPAQGHTEAFF. CDR3 DNA: TGTGCCAGCAGTTACTCCCCTGCACAGGGCCACACTGAAGCTTTCTTT.

The chain employs TRBV4-2 and TRBJ2-2; D tentatively fits TRBD1 or TRBD2 (5 bases each). The CDR3 length is 15 residues. Germline V gene data show CDR1 as LGHNA and CDR2 as YNFKEQ. The V and J ends lost 4 bases and 3 bases respectively, with 12 bases between them. The CDR3 spells CASSLDLGDTGELFF. CDR3 in DNA: TGTGCCAGCAGCCTGGACTTAGGGGACACCGGGGAGCTGTTTTTT.

V gene TRBV27 combines with J gene TRBJ1-1; a possible D gene is TRBD1 (5 bases). V lost 5 bases and J lost 1, with 11 bases in between. CDR1 and CDR2 from the germline V gene are MNHEY and SMNVEV (reference sequence). The length of the CDR3 is 14 residues. The CDR3 loop is CASSHDRKNTEAFF. The CDR3 region has the DNA TGTGCCAGCAGTCACGACAGAAAGAACACTGAAGCTTTCTTT.

This clone was found once. The chain couples TRBV9 to TRBJ2-3, with D unresolved. This CDR3 is 15 amino acids long. Deletions cut 3 bases from V and 2 bases from J, with 13 bases between. Looked up from germline, CDR1 is SGDLS and CDR2 is YYNGEE. CDR3 loop: CASSAFLVNTDTQYF. The CDR3 region has the DNA TGTGCCAGCAGCGCATTCCTAGTGAACACAGATACGCAGTATTTT.

This clone was detected only once. The V and J genes are TRBV6-5 and TRBJ2-1; a weak D match, TRBD2 (6 bases). This CDR3 is 12 amino acids long. The V gene's germline CDR1 is MNHEY and CDR2 SVGAGI. Trimming left V 6 bases short and J 6 bases short, with 9 bases between. The CDR3 loop reads CASRISGNEQFF. The CDR3 nucleotides read TGTGCCAGCAGGATTAGCGGCAATGAGCAGTTCTTC.

The CDR3 loop reads CASSELAANTDTQYF. The CDR3, as DNA: TGTGCCAGCAGTGAACTAGCGGCCAACACAGATACGCAGTATTTT. V is TRBV2 and J is TRBJ2-3; 7 bases are shared with TRBD2. Unmatched junction bases numbered 4, after V lost 2 bases and J lost 2 bases. This CDR3 has 15 residues. Germline CDR1 reads SNHLY; CDR2 reads FYNNEI.

The chain has TRBV27 and TRBJ2-1; 9 bases are a match to TRBD2. This CDR3 comprises 14 residues. Germline CDR1 MNHEY, CDR2 SMNVEV (reference sequence). J gave up 9 bases and V 3 bases, and 6 bases lay outside the gene matches. The CDR3 protein is CASSLAGGPAEQFF. DNA of the CDR3: TGTGCCAGCAGTTTGGCGGGAGGGCCCGCTGAGCAGTTCTTC.

J is TRBJ1-3 and V is TRBV30; maybe TRBD1 (6 bases). Germline V CDR1 and CDR2: GTSNPN, SVGIG (reference sequence). This CDR3 region has 15 residues. V lost 2 bases and J lost 3, with 14 bases in between. The CDR3 DNA sequence: TGTGCCTGGAGTTTCGGGGGCGCGGGTGGAAACACCATATATTTT. Its protein product is CAWSFGGAGGNTIYF.

V usage is TRBV27 and J usage is TRBJ2-4, with D maybe TRBD2 (6 bases). This CDR3 contains 15 residues. The V end was cut by 2 bases, the J end by 5 bases, with 13 bases between. Germline lookup yields CDR1 MNHEY and CDR2 SMNVEV (reference sequence). CDR3 in amino acids: CASSLGPGLENIQYF. The CDR3 nucleotides are TGTGCCAGCAGTTTAGGCCCGGGACTGGAAAACATTCAGTACTTC.

The V gene is TRBV7-9, the J gene TRBJ2-5; 12 nucleotides agree with TRBD2. V dropped 5 bases and J dropped 2; count of bases not matched to a gene: 6. The germline V gene has CDR1 SEHNR and CDR2 FQNEAQ (reference sequence). This CDR3 is built from 16 residues. CDR3 residues: CASSTLAGGSQETQYF. The CDR3, as DNA: TGTGCCAGCAGCACACTAGCGGGAGGTTCACAAGAGACCCAGTACTTC.